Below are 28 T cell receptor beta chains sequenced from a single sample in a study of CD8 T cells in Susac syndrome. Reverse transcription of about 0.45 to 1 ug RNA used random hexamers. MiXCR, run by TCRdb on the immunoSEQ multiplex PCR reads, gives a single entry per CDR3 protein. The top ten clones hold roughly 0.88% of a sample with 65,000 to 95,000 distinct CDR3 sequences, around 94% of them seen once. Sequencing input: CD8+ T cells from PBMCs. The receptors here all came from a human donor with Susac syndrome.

The CDR3 sequence is CASSSGQENIQYF. For the CDR3, the DNA is TGTGCCAGCAGCTCAGGACAGGAAAACATTCAGTACTTC. The chain links TRBV7-2 to TRBJ2-4; TRBD1 agrees at 7 bases. Trimming cost V 4 bases and J 5 bases; bases outside gene matches: 2. Germline V gives CDR1 SGHTA, CDR2 FQGNSA. This CDR3 region has 13 residues.

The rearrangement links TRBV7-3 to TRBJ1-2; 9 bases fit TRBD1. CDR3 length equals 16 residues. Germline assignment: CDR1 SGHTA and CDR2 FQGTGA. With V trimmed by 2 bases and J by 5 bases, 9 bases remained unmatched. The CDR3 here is CASSLLNRGRIYGYTF. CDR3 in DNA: TGTGCCAGCAGCTTACTTAACAGGGGGCGAATTTATGGCTACACCTTC. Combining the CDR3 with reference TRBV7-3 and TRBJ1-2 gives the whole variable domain GAGVSQTPSNKVTEKGKYVELRCDPISGHTALYWYRQSLGQGPEFLIYFQGTGAADDSGLPNDRFFAVRPEGSVSTLKIQRTERGDSAVYLCASSLLNRGRIYGYTFGSGTRLTVV.

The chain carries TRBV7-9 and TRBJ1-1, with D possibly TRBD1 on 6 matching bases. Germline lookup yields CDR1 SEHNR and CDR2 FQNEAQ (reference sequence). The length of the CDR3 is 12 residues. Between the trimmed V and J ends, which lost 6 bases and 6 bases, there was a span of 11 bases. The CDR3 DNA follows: TGTGCCAGCAGACACAGGGAGCCTGAAGCTTTCTTT. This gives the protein CASRHREPEAFF.

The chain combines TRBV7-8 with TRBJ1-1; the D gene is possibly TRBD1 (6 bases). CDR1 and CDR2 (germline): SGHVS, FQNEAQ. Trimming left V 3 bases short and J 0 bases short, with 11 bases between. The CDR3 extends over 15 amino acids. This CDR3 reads CASSFGQTLNTEAFF. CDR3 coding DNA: TGTGCCAGCAGCTTTGGACAGACCCTGAACACTGAAGCTTTCTTT.

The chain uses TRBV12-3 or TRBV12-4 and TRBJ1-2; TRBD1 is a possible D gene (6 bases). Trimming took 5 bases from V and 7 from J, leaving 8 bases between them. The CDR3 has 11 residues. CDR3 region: CASSPGVGYTF. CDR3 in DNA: TGTGCCAGCAGTCCAGGGGTTGGCTACACCTTC.

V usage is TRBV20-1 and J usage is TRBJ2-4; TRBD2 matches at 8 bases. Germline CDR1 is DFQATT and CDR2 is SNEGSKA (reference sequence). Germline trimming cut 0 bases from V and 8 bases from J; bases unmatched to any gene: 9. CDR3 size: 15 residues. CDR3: CSARDQAGVGDIQYF. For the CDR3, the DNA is TGCAGTGCTAGAGATCAAGCGGGAGTGGGGGACATTCAGTACTTC.

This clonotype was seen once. This CDR3 reads CASTKDRGETQYF. The CDR3 DNA reads as TGTGCCAGCACCAAGGACAGGGGTGAGACCCAGTACTTC. The V gene is TRBV5-4, the J gene TRBJ2-5; 9 positions agree with TRBD1. The length of the CDR3 is 13 residues. V lost 6 bases to trimming and J lost 5 bases; unmatched junction nucleotides: 5. Germline V gene lookup returns CDR1 SGHNT and CDR2 YYREEE (reference sequence). Supplemented by reference TRBV5-4 and TRBJ2-5, the full variable domain reads ETGVTQSPTHLIKTRGQQVTLRCSSQSGHNTVSWYQQALGQGPQFIFQYYREEENGRGNFPPRFSGLQFPNYSSELNVNALELDDSALYLCASTKDRGETQYFGPGTRLLVL.

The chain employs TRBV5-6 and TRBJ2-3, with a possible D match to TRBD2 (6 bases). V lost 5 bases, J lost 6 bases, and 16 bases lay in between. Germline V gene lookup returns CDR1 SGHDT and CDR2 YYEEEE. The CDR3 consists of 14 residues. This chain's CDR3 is CASRPEGRRDTQYF. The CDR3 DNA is TGTGCCAGCAGACCGGAGGGGAGAAGGGATACGCAGTATTTT.

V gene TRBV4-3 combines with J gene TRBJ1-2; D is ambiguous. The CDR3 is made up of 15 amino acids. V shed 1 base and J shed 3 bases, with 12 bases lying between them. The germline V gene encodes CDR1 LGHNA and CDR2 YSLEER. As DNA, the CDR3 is TGCGCCAGCAGCCAAGTTCGCGACCCTGACTATGGCTACACCTTC. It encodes CASSQVRDPDYGYTF.

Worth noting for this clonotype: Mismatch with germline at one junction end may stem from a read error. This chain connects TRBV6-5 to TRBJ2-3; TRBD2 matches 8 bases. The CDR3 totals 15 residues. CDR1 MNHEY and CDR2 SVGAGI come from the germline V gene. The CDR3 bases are TGTGCCAGCAGCCTCGTACGGGGGGGCACTGATACGCAGTATTTT. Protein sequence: CASSLVRGGTDTQYF.

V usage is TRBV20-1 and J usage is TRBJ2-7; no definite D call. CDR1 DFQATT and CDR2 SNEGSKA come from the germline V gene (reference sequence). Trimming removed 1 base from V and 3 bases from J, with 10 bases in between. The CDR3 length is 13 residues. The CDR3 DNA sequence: TGCAGTGCTAGAGGCCTAGGTGGCTACGAGCAGTACTTC. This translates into CSARGLGGYEQYF.

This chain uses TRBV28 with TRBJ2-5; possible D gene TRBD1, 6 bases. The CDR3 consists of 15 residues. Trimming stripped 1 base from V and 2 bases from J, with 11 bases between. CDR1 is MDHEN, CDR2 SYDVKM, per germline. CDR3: CASSLSWGTQETQYF. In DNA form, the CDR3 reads TGTGCCAGCAGTTTATCCTGGGGGACACAAGAGACCCAGTACTTC.

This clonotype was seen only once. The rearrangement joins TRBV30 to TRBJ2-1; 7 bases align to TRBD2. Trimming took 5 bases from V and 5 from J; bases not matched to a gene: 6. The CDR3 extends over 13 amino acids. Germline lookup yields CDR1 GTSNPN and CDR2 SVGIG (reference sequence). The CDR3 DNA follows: TGTGCCTGGGAGTCGGGGACTAACAATGAGCAGTTCTTC. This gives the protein CAWESGTNNEQFF.

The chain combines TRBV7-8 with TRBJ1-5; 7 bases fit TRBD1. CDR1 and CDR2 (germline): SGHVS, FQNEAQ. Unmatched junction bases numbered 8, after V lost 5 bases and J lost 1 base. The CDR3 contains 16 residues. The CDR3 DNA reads TGTGCCAGCAGCCTGGGGACAGTAGCGAGCAATCAGCCCCAGCATTTT. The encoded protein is CASSLGTVASNQPQHF. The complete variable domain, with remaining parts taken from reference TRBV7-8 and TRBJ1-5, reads GAGVSQSPRYKVAKRGQDVALRCDPISGHVSLFWYQQALGQGPEFLTYFQNEAQLDKSGLPSDRFFAERPEGSVSTLKIQRTQQEDSAVYLCASSLGTVASNQPQHFGDGTRLSIL.

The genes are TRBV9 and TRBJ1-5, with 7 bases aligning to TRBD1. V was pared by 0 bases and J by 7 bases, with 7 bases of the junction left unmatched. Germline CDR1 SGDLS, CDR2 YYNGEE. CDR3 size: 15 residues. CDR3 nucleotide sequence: TGTGCCAGCAGCGTAGAAGGGGGCGCGGGACAGCCCCAGCATTTT. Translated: CASSVEGGAGQPQHF.

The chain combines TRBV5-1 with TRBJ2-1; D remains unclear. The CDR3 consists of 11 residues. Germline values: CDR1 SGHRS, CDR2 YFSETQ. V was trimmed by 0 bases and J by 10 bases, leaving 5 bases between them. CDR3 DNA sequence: TGCGCCAGCAGCTTGGCACAGGAGCAGTTCTTC. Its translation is CASSLAQEQFF.

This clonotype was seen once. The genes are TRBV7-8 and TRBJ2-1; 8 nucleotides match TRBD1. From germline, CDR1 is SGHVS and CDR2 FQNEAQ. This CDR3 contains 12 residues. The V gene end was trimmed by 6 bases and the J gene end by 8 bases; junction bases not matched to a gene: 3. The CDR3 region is CASSDRGDEQFF. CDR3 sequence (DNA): TGTGCCAGCAGTGACAGGGGAGATGAGCAGTTCTTC.

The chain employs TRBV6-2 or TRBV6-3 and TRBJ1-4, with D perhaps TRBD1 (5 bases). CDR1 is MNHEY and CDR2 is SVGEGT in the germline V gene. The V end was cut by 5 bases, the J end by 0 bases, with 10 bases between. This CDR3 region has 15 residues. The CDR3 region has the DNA TGTGCCAGCAGTGTGGGACCTGCAACTAATGAAAAACTGTTTTTT. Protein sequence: CASSVGPATNEKLFF.

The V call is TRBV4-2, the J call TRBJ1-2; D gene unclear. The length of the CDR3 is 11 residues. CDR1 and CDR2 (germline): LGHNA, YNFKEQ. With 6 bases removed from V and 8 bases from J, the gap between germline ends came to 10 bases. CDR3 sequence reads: CASRTSSGYTF. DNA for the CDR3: TGTGCCAGCAGAACGAGCAGCGGCTACACCTTC.

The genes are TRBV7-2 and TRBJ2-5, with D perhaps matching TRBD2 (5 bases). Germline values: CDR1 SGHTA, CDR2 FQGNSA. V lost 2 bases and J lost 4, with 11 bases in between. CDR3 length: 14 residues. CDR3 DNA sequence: TGTGCCAGCAGCTTACGTGAAGGGAGAGAGACCCAGTACTTC. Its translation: CASSLREGRETQYF.

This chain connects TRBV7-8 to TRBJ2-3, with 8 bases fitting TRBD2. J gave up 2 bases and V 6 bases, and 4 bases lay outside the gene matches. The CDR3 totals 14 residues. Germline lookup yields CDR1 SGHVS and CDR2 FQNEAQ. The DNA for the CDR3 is TGTGCCAGCAGGGGCGGGGGGAACACAGATACGCAGTATTTT. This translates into CASRGGGNTDTQYF.

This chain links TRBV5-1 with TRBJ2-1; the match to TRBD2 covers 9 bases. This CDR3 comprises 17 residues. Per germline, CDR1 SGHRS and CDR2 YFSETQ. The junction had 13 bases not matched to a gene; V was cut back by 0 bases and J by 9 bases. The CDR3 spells CASSLASSGGKLGEQFF. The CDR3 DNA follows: TGCGCCAGCAGCTTGGCCTCGAGCGGGGGGAAATTGGGTGAGCAGTTCTTC.

CDR3 DNA sequence: TGTGCCAGCAGTTACTCGGAACCGGGAGGGCAGTACTTC. Amino acid sequence: CASSYSEPGGQYF. The chain is built from TRBV6-5 and TRBJ2-7; 7 positions agree with TRBD2. V lost 0 bases, J lost 9 bases, and 5 bases stayed unmatched. The CDR3 spans 13 residues. CDR1 MNHEY and CDR2 SVGAGI come from the germline V gene.

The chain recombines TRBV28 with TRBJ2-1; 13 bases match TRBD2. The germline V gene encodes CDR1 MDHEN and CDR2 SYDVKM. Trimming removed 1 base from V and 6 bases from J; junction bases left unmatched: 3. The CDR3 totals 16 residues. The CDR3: CASSLSGLAGLNEQFF. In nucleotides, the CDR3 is TGTGCCAGCAGTTTATCGGGACTAGCGGGGCTCAATGAGCAGTTCTTC.

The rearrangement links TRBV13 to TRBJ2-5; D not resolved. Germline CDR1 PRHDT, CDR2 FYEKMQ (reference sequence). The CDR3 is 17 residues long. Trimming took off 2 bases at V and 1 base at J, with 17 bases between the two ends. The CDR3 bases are TGTGCCAGCAGCTTACCCCCTGGATTGGACCCCCAAGAGACCCAGTACTTC. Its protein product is CASSLPPGLDPQETQYF.

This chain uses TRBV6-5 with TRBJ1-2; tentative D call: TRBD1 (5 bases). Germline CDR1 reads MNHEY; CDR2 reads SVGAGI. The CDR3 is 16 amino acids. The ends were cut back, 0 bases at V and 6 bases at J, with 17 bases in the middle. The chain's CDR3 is CASSYSFGEGRDGYTF. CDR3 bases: TGTGCCAGCAGTTACTCGTTCGGGGAGGGACGTGATGGCTACACCTTC.

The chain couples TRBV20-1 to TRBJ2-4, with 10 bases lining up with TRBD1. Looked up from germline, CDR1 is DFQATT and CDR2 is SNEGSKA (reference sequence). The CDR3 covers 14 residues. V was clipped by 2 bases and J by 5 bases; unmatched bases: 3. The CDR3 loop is CSARRQGAENIQYF. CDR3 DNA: TGCAGTGCTAGAAGACAGGGGGCGGAAAACATTCAGTACTTC.

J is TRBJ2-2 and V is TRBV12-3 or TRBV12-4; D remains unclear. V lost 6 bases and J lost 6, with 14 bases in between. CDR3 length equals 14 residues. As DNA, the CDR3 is TGTGCCAGCAGCTTGGGTGAGGCCCCCGGGGAGCTGTTTTTT. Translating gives CASSLGEAPGELFF.